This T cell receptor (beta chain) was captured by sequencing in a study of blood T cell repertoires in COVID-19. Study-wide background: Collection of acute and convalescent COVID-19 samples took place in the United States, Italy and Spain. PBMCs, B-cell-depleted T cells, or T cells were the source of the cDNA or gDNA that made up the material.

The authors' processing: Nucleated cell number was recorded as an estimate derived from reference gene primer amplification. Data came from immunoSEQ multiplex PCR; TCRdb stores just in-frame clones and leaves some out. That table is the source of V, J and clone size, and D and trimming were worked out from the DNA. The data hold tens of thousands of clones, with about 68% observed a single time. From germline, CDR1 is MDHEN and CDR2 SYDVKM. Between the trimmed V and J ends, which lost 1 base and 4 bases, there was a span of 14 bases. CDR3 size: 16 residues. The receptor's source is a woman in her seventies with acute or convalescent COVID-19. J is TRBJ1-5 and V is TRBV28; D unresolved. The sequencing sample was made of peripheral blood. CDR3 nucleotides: TGTGCCAGCAGTTTATTGGAGGGAGGTGAAAATCAGCCCCAGCATTTT. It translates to CASSLLEGGENQPQHF.